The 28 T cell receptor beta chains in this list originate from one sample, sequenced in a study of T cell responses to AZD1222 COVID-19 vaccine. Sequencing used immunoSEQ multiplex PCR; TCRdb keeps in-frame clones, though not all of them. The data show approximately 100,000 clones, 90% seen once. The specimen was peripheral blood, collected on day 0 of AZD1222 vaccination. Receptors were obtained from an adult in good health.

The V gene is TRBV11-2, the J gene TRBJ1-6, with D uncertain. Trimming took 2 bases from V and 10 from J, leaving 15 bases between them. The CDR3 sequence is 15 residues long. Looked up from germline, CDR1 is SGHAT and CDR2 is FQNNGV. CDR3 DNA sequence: TGTGCCAGCAGCTTACTCTCGGGTATAGGATCACCCCTCCACTTT. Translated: CASSLLSGIGSPLHF.

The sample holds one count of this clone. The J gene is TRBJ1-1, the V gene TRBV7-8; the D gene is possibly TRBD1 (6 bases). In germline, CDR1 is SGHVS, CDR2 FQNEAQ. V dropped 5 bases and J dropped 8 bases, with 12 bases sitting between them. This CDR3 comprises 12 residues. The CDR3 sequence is CASSATGPEAFF. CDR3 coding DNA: TGTGCCAGCAGCGCTACAGGGCCCGAAGCTTTCTTT.

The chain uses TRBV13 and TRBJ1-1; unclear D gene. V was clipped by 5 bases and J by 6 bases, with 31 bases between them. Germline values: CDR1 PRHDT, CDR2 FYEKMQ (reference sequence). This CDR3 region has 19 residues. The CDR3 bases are TGTGCCAGCAGCCAAGCCGGACTCCTCGCGGTGGCCAAAGGCGCTGAAGCTTTCTTT. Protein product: CASSQAGLLAVAKGAEAFF.

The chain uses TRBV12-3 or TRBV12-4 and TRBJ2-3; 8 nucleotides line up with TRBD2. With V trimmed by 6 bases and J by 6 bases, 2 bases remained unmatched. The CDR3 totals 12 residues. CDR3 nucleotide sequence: TGTGCCAGCAGCCCGGGGGGGGATACGCAGTATTTT. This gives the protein CASSPGGDTQYF.

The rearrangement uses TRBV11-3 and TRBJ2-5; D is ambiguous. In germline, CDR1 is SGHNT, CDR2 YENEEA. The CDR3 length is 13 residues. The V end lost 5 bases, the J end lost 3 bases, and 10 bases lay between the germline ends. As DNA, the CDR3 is TGTGCCAGCAGCCCCGGCCCGGAAGAGACCCAGTACTTC. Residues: CASSPGPEETQYF. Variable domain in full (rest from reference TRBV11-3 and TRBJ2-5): EAGVVQSPRYKIIEKKQPVAFWCNPISGHNTLYWYLQNLGQGPELLIRYENEEAVDDSQLPKDRFSAERLKGVDSTLKIQPAELGDSAVYLCASSPGPEETQYFGPGTRLLVL.

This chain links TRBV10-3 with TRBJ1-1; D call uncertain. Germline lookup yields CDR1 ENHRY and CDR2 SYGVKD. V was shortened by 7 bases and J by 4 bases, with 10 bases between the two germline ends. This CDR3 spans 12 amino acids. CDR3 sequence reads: CAIMGVGTEAFF. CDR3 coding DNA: TGTGCCATCATGGGCGTTGGCACTGAAGCTTTCTTT.

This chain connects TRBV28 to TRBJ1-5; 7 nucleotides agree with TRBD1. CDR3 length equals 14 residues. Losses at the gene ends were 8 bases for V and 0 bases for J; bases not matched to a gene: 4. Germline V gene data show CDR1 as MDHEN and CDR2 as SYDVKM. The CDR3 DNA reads TGTGCCAGCCAGGGGGTTGTTAGCAATCAGCCCCAGCATTTT. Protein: CASQGVVSNQPQHF.

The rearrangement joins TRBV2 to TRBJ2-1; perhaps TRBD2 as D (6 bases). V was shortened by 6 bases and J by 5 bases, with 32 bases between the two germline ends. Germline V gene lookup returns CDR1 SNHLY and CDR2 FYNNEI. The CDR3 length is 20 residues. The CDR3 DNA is TGTGCCAGCAGCTTTATGTCCGATGATGTTTGGCGGGGAGATAACAATGAGCAGTTCTTC. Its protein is CASSFMSDDVWRGDNNEQFF.

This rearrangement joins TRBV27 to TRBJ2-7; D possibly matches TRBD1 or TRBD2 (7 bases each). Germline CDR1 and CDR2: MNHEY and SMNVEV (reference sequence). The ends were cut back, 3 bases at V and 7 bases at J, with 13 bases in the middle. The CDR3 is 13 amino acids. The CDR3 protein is CASSLYRGGEQYF. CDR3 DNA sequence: TGTGCCAGCAGTTTGTACAGGGGAGGGGAGCAGTACTTC.

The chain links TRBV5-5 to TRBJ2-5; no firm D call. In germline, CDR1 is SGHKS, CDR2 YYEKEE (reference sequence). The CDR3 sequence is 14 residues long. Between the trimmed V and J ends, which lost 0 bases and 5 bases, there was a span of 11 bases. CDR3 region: CASSLDEPWETQYF. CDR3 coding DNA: TGTGCCAGCAGCTTGGACGAGCCTTGGGAGACCCAGTACTTC.

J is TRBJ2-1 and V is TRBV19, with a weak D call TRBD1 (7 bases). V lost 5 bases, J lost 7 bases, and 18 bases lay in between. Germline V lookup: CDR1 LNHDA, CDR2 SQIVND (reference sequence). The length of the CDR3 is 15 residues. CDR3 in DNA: TGTGCCAGTAGTGCCCAGGGGGGAGACACGAATGAGCAGTTCTTC. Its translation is CASSAQGGDTNEQFF.

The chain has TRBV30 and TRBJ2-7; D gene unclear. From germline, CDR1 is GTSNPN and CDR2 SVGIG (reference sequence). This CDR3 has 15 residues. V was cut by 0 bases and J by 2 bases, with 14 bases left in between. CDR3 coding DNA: TGTGCCTGGAGTGTTAGAGACCTTCTACCCTACGAGCAGTACTTC. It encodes CAWSVRDLLPYEQYF. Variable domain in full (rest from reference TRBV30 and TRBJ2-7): SQTIHQWPATLVQPVGSPLSLECTVEGTSNPNLYWYRQAAGRGLQLLFYSVGIGQISSEVPQNLSASRPQDRQFILSSKKLLLSDSGFYLCAWSVRDLLPYEQYFGPGTRLTVT.

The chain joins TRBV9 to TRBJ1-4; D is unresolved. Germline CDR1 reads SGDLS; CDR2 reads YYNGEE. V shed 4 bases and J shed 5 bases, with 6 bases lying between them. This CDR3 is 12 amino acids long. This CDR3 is CASSPPNEKLFF. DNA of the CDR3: TGTGCCAGCAGCCCCCCAAATGAAAAACTGTTTTTT.

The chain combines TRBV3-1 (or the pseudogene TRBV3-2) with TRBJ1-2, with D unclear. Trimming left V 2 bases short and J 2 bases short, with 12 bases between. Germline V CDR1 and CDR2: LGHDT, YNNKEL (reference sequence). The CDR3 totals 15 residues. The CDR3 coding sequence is TGTGCCAGCAGCCAACACCTGGCGCAGAACTATGGCTACACCTTC. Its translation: CASSQHLAQNYGYTF.

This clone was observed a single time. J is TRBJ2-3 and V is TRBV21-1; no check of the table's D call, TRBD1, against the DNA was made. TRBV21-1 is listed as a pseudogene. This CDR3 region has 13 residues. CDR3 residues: CASKEGALDTQYF. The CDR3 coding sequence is TGTGCCAGCAAGGAGGGGGCCTTAGATACGCAGTATTTT.

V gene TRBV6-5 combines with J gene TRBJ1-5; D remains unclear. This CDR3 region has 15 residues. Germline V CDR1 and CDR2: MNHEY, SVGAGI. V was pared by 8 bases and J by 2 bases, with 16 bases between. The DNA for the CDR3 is TGTGCCAGCCCAAGTTTGTGGTTGGGCAATCAGCCCCAGCATTTT. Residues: CASPSLWLGNQPQHF.

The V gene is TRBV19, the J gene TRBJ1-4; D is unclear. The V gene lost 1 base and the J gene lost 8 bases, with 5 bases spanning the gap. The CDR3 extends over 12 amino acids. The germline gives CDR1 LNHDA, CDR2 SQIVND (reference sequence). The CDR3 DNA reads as TGTGCCAGTAGTATAGCGCCCGAAAAACTGTTTTTT. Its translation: CASSIAPEKLFF.

CDR3 residues: CASSQPEDRVRRPYKENSNQPQHF. The CDR3 region has the DNA TGTGCCAGCAGCCAGCCAGAAGACAGGGTTCGCAGACCATACAAGGAGAATAGCAATCAGCCCCAGCATTTT. The rearrangement links TRBV3-1 (or the pseudogene TRBV3-2) to TRBJ1-5; TRBD1 aligns across 7 bases. The V and J ends lost 3 bases and 0 bases, in that order; junction bases with no gene match: 29. Germline lookup yields CDR1 LGHDT and CDR2 YNNKEL (reference sequence). The CDR3 consists of 24 residues.

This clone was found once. The DNA of the CDR3 is TGTGCCAGCCCGGGGGGCCCCTACAATGAGCAGTTCTTC. Its translation: CASPGGPYNEQFF. The chain recombines TRBV2 with TRBJ2-1; D might be TRBD2 (7 bases). The length of the CDR3 is 13 residues. Germline CDR1 SNHLY, CDR2 FYNNEI. The V end lost 8 bases, the J end lost 2 bases, and 10 bases lay between the germline ends.

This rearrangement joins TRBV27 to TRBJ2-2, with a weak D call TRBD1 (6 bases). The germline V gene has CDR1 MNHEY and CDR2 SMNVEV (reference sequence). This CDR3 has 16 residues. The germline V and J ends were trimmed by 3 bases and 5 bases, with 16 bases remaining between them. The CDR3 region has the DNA TGTGCCAGCAGTTTGTCGACAGGTTTTAGGACCGGGGAGCTGTTTTTT. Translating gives CASSLSTGFRTGELFF.

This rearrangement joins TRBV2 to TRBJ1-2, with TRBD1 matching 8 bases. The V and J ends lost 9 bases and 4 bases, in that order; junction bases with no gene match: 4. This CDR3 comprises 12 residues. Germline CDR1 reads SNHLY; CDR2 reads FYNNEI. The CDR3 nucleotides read TGTGCCAGACAGGGGGTGGGCTATGGCTACACCTTC. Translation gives CARQGVGYGYTF.

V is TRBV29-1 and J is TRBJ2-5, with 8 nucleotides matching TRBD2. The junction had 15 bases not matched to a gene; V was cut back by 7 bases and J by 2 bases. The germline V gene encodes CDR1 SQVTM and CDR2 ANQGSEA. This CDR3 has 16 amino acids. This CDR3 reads CSAHPLLSSGQETQYF. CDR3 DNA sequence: TGCAGCGCGCACCCCCTTTTGTCTAGCGGGCAAGAGACCCAGTACTTC. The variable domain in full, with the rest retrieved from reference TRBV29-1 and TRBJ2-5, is SAVISQKPSRDICQRGTSLTIQCQVDSQVTMMFWYRQQPGQSLTLIATANQGSEATYESGFVIDKFPISRPNLTFSTLTVSNMSPEDSSIYLCSAHPLLSSGQETQYFGPGTRLLVL.

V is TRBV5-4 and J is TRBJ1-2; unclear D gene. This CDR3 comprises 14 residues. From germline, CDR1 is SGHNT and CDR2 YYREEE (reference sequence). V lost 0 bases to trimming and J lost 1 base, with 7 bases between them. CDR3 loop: CASSLGASNYGYTF. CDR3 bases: TGTGCCAGCAGCTTGGGGGCTAGTAACTATGGCTACACCTTC.

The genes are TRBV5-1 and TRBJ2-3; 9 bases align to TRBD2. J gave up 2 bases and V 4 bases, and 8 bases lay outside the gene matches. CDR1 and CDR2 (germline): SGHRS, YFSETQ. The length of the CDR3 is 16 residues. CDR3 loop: CASSTGLARTTDTQYF. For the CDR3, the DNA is TGCGCCAGCAGCACCGGACTAGCGAGAACCACAGATACGCAGTATTTT.

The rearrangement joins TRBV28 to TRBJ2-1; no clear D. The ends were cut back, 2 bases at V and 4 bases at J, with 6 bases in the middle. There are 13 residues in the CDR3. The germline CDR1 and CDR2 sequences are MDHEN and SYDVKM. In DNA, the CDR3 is TGTGCCAGCAGTTTAACACGGTACAATGAGCAGTTCTTC. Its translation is CASSLTRYNEQFF.

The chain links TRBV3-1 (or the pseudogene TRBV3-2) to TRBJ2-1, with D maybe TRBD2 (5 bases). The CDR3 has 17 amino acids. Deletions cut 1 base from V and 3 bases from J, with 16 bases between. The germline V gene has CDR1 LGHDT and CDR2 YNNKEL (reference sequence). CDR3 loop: CASSQVSAGLYYNEQFF. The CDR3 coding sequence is TGTGCCAGCAGCCAAGTCTCCGCTGGACTGTACTACAATGAGCAGTTCTTC.

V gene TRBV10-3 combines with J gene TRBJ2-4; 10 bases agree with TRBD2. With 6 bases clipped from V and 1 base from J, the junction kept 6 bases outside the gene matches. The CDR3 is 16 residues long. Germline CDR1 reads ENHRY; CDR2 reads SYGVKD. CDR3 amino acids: CAISPLAGVAKNIQYF. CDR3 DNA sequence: TGTGCCATCAGCCCGCTAGCGGGAGTGGCCAAAAACATTCAGTACTTC.

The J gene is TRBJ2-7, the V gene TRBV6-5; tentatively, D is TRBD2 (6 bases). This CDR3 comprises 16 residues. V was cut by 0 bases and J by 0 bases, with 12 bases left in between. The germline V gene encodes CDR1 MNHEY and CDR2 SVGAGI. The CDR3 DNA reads TGTGCCAGCAGTTACTCGAGTACGGGACTCTCCTACGAGCAGTACTTC. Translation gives CASSYSSTGLSYEQYF.